A single sample gave rise to the 20 T cell receptor beta chains below, sequenced in a study of shared clonotypes between healthy human individuals. Generated by immunoSEQ multiplex PCR, the TCRdb table keeps only in-frame clones and is missing some. The sample lists over 2 million clones; 85% to 95% were seen once. Sequenced: naive CD4+ T cells sorted from blood. Subset noted: CD45RA+ positively selected. The receptors were gathered from a man aged 18-30 years in good health.

The J gene is TRBJ1-1, the V gene TRBV19; TRBD1 is a possible D gene (5 bases). V dropped 6 bases and J dropped 0 bases, with 14 bases sitting between them. The germline gives CDR1 LNHDA, CDR2 SQIVND (reference sequence). CDR3 length: 15 amino acids. CDR3 sequence reads: CASSSGVGLNTEAFF. The CDR3 region has the DNA TGTGCCAGTAGCTCGGGGGTGGGTTTGAACACTGAAGCTTTCTTT. Filled out from reference TRBV19 and TRBJ1-1, the complete variable domain reads DGGITQSPKYLFRKEGQNVTLSCEQNLNHDAMYWYRQDPGQGLRLIYYSQIVNDFQKGDIAEGYSVSREKKESFPLTVTSAQKNPTAFYLCASSSGVGLNTEAFFGQGTRLTVV.

This clone was seen a handful of times. This rearrangement joins TRBV6-6 to TRBJ2-7; D possibly corresponds to TRBD1 (7 bases). Trimming took off 6 bases at V and 5 bases at J, with 20 bases between the two ends. Germline-derived CDR1 and CDR2 are MNHNY and SVGAGI (reference sequence). The CDR3 consists of 15 residues. The CDR3 nucleotides read TGTGCCAGCAGAGGTGGTGGAGGGGGCCAGGACGAGCAGTACTTC. It codes for CASRGGGGGQDEQYF.

This chain's CDR3 is CASSQDRGQGARFGYTF. The CDR3 nucleotides are TGCGCCAGCAGCCAAGATCGCGGACAGGGGGCGCGTTTTGGCTACACCTTC. The chain carries TRBV4-1 and TRBJ1-2; 11 bases match TRBD1. CDR1 is MGHRA, CDR2 YSYEKL, per germline. This CDR3 has 17 residues. Germline trimming cut 0 bases from V and 7 bases from J; bases unmatched to any gene: 10.

The chain recombines TRBV18 with TRBJ2-7, with TRBD1 matching over 8 bases. The CDR3 runs to 17 residues. Germline assignment: CDR1 KGHSH and CDR2 LQKENI. V lost 2 bases, J lost 3 bases, and 12 bases stayed unmatched. CDR3 in amino acids: CASSPMLGTGRGYEQYF. DNA for the CDR3: TGTGCCAGCTCACCAATGTTGGGGACAGGACGTGGCTACGAGCAGTACTTC.

This clone appeared a single time. V is TRBV6-5 and J is TRBJ2-5; 7 positions agree with TRBD1. V shed 7 bases and J 5 bases; nucleotides not matched to a gene: 13. Germline V gene lookup returns CDR1 MNHEY and CDR2 SVGAGI. This CDR3 is built from 15 residues. In DNA form, the CDR3 reads TGTGCCAGCACTCCAAGAGGGGGCGCTTTGGAGACCCAGTACTTC. Translation gives CASTPRGGALETQYF.

The rearrangement uses TRBV10-3 and TRBJ2-3; 14 bases map to TRBD2. Losses at the gene ends were 0 bases for V and 10 bases for J; bases not matched to a gene: 24. Looked up from germline, CDR1 is ENHRY and CDR2 is SYGVKD. CDR3 length equals 22 residues. CDR3 nucleotides: TGTGCCATCAGTGAGTCGATTGGCTCCGGGACTAGCGGGAGTTCACCCGCGGGCGCGCAGTATTTT. Protein product: CAISESIGSGTSGSSPAGAQYF.

V gene TRBV25-1 combines with J gene TRBJ2-1, with D possibly being TRBD1 (5 bases). This CDR3 contains 12 residues. Germline CDR1 MGHDK, CDR2 SYGVNS. V was trimmed by 3 bases and J by 8 bases, leaving 8 bases between them. CDR3 amino acids: CASSDFRDEQFF. CDR3 bases: TGTGCCAGCAGTGACTTCAGGGATGAGCAGTTCTTC.

The chain links TRBV14 to TRBJ2-5; TRBD1 is a possible D gene (6 bases). Germline CDR1 is SGHDN and CDR2 is FVKESK. The CDR3 is 16 amino acids. Trimming left V 1 base short and J 1 base short, with 13 bases between. CDR3 bases: TGTGCCAGCAGCCAAGTACAGGGTGGAGGCCAAGAGACCCAGTACTTC. Translation: CASSQVQGGGQETQYF.

The chain is built from TRBV12-2 and TRBJ2-7; the table's TRBD1 call for D was not verified on the DNA. TRBV12-2 is a pseudogene segment. The CDR3 length is 13 residues. CDR3 nucleotides: TGTGCAAGTCGCGTTTGGACAGGCTACGAGCAGTACTTC. Its translation: CASRVWTGYEQYF.

The genes are TRBV11-2 and TRBJ1-4; D remains unclear. Germline values: CDR1 SGHAT, CDR2 FQNNGV. V lost 8 bases to trimming and J lost 1 base, with 11 bases between them. The CDR3 is made up of 14 amino acids. The DNA for the CDR3 is TGTGCCAGCCGGAACTGGAAAACTAATGAAAAACTGTTTTTT. Its translation is CASRNWKTNEKLFF. Based on the CDR3 plus reference TRBV11-2 and TRBJ1-4, the full variable domain is EAGVAQSPRYKIIEKRQSVAFWCNPISGHATLYWYQQILGQGPKLLIQFQNNGVVDDSQLPKDRFSAERLKGVDSTLKIQPAKLEDSAVYLCASRNWKTNEKLFFGSGTQLSVL.

This sequence joins TRBV7-2 and TRBJ1-5, with D perhaps matching TRBD1 (6 bases). There are 16 residues in the CDR3. V gave up 2 bases and J gave up 7 bases, with 18 bases separating them. CDR1 and CDR2 (germline): SGHTA, FQGNSA. The CDR3 DNA reads TGTGCCAGCAGCTTATTTAACAGGGTGGTAGAACAGCCCCAGCATTTT. This sequence encodes CASSLFNRVVEQPQHF. The entire variable domain, with the rest obtained from reference TRBV7-2 and TRBJ1-5, is as follows: GAGVSQSPSNKVTEKGKDVELRCDPISGHTALYWYRQSLGQGLEFLIYFQGNSAPDKSGLPSDRFSAERTGGSVSTLTIQRTQQEDSAVYLCASSLFNRVVEQPQHFGDGTRLSIL.

V usage is TRBV7-9 and J usage is TRBJ2-7; D may be TRBD2 (5 bases). CDR3 length: 14 amino acids. The germline V and J ends were trimmed by 8 bases and 3 bases, with 17 bases remaining between them. Per the germline V gene, CDR1 is SEHNR and CDR2 is FQNEAQ (reference sequence). The CDR3 spells CASAPRPGYYEQYF. The CDR3 DNA reads as TGTGCCAGCGCTCCCAGACCGGGGTACTACGAGCAGTACTTC. Filled out from reference TRBV7-9 and TRBJ2-7, the complete variable domain reads DTGVSQNPRHKITKRGQNVTFRCDPISEHNRLYWYRQTLGQGPEFLTYFQNEAQLEKSRLLSDRFSAERPKGSFSTLEIQRTEQGDSAMYLCASAPRPGYYEQYFGPGTRLTVT.

The sample holds a few counts of this clone. The sample contains more than one DNA sequence encoding this CDR3. V gene TRBV10-1 combines with J gene TRBJ1-1; 7 nucleotides agree with TRBD1. The V and J ends lost 4 bases and 1 base, in that order; junction bases with no gene match: 0. Looked up from germline, CDR1 is WNHNN and CDR2 is SYGVQD (reference sequence). CDR3 length: 13 residues. In DNA, the CDR3 is TGCGCCAGCAGTGGACAGGGGAACACTGAAGCTTTCTTT. Protein product: CASSGQGNTEAFF.

The V call is TRBV30, the J call TRBJ1-6; D is possibly TRBD1 (6 bases). Trimming cost V 4 bases and J 1 base, with 11 bases left between them. The CDR3 is 15 residues long. The germline V gene encodes CDR1 GTSNPN and CDR2 SVGIG (reference sequence). Here the CDR3 DNA reads TGTGCCTGGATGCAGGGGAAATCCTATAATTCACCCCTCCACTTT. It translates to CAWMQGKSYNSPLHF.

V gene TRBV28 combines with J gene TRBJ2-3, with D possibly matching TRBD1 (6 bases). V lost 4 bases, J lost 0 bases, and 14 bases lay in between. This CDR3 has 16 amino acids. Germline CDR1 reads MDHEN; CDR2 reads SYDVKM. The chain's CDR3 is CASSSPGVGSTDTQYF. CDR3 bases: TGTGCCAGCAGTTCCCCAGGGGTCGGTAGCACAGATACGCAGTATTTT.

This chain links TRBV9 with TRBJ1-1, with D tentatively TRBD1 (6 bases). Trimming cost V 4 bases and J 11 bases, with 18 bases left between them. This CDR3 spans 13 amino acids. The germline V gene has CDR1 SGDLS and CDR2 YYNGEE. CDR3 nucleotides: TGTGCCAGCAGCCTGCTGGGACAAGGGGAGGCTTTCTTT. Translation gives CASSLLGQGEAFF.

This chain links TRBV4-1 with TRBJ2-5; the D gene is possibly TRBD1 (7 bases). Germline CDR1 reads MGHRA; CDR2 reads YSYEKL. Between the trimmed V and J ends, which lost 3 bases and 5 bases, there was a span of 22 bases. This CDR3 has 17 residues. The CDR3 spells CASSHGDSQLGRETQYF. CDR3 DNA: TGCGCCAGCAGCCACGGGGACAGTCAGCTGGGGAGGGAGACCCAGTACTTC.

CDR3 sequence: CASSLGTGTDTQYF. The CDR3 DNA follows: TGTGCCAGCAGCTTAGGGACGGGCACAGATACGCAGTATTTT. V usage is TRBV7-9 and J usage is TRBJ2-3, with no clear D. Germline lookup yields CDR1 SEHNR and CDR2 FQNEAQ (reference sequence). The CDR3 loop spans 14 amino acids. V lost 1 base to trimming and J lost 1 base, with 6 bases between them.

The chain recombines TRBV9 with TRBJ1-6, with 8 bases identical to TRBD1. Germline V gene lookup returns CDR1 SGDLS and CDR2 YYNGEE. CDR3 length: 14 residues. Germline trimming cut 4 bases from V and 7 bases from J; bases unmatched to any gene: 4. CDR3 nucleotides: TGTGCCAGCAGCCTGGACAGGGTCAATTCACCCCTCCACTTT. Amino acid sequence: CASSLDRVNSPLHF.

The rearrangement joins TRBV6-6 to TRBJ2-2; the match to TRBD2 covers 8 bases. This CDR3 contains 16 residues. Germline V gene lookup returns CDR1 MNHNY and CDR2 SVGAGI (reference sequence). V lost 3 bases to trimming and J lost 3 bases; unmatched junction nucleotides: 6. CDR3 in amino acids: CASSYLPGGDTGELFF. CDR3 DNA: TGTGCCAGCAGTTATCTTCCCGGGGGGGACACCGGGGAGCTGTTTTTT.